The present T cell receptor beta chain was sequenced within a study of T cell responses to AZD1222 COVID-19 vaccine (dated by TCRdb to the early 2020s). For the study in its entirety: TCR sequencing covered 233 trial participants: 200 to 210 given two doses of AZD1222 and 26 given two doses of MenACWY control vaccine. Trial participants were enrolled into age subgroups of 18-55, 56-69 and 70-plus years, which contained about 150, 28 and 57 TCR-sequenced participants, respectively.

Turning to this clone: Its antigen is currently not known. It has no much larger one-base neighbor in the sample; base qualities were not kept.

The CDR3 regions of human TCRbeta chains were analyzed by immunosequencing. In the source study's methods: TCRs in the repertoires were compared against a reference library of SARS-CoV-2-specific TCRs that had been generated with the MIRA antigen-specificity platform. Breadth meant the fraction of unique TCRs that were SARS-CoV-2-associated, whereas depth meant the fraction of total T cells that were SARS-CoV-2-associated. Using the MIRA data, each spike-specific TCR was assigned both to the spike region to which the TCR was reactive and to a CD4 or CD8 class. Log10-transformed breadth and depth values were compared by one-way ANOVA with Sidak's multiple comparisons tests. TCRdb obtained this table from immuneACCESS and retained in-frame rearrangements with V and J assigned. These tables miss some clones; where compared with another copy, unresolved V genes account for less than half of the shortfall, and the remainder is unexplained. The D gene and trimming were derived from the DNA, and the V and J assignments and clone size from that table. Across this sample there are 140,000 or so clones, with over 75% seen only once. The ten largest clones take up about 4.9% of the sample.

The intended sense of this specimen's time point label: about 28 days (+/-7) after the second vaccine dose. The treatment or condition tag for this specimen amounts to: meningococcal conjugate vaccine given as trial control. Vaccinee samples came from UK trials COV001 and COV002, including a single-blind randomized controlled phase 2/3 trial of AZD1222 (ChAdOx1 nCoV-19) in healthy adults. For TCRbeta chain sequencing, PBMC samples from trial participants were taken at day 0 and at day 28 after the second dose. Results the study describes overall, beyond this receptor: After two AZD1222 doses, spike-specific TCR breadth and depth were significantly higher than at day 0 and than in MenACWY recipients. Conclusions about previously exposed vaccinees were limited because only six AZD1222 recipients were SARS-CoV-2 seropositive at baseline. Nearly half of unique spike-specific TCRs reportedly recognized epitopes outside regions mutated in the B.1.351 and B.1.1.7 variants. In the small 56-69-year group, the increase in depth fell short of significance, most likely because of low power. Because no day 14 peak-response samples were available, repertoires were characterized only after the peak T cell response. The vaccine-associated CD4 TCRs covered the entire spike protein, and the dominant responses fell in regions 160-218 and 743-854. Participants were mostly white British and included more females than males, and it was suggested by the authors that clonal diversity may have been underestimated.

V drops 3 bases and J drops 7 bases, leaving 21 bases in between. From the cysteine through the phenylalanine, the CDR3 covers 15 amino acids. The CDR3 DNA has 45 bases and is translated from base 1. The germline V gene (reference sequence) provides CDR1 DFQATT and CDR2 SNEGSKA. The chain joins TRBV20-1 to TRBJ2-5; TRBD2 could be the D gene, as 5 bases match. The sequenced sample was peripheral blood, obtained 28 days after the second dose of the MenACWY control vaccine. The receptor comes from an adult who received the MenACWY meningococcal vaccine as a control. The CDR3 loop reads CSASDGRASDGTQYF. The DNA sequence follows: TGCAGTGCTAGTGATGGGAGAGCCTCAGACGGGACCCAGTACTTC.